This T cell receptor beta chain was profiled in a study of cytomegalovirus exposure and HLA in healthy donors. Overall study findings and caveats: Earlier analysis yielded a pattern in which most TCR beta V segments were productive about 90% or about 30% of the time. Analysis performed later found roughly 17,000 TCR beta sequences associated with HLA alleles at 0.05 false discovery rate.

The V gene's germline CDR1 is GTSNPN and CDR2 SVGIG (reference sequence). V was shortened by 3 bases and J by 0 bases, with 16 bases between the two germline ends. The CDR3 runs 16 residues. With regard to this clone: Its specificity is not known.

Primers: 60 Vbeta forward and 13 Jbeta reverse. Repertoires were generated with immunoSEQ multiplex PCR, while TCRdb's copy carries only in-frame clones and drops some. Altogether over 60,000 clones are present, roughly 71% being singletons, with the ten largest covering around 11%. The sequence derives from a man between 70 and 80 years old in good health and CMV-seronegative. J is TRBJ2-3 and V is TRBV30; the D gene is possibly TRBD1 (5 bases). The sequencing sample was made of PBMCs. The CDR3 spells CAWRGLYRSSTDTQYF. The CDR3 bases are TGTGCCTGGAGGGGTCTCTACAGGTCTAGCACAGATACGCAGTATTTT.